What follows are 6 T cell receptor beta chains derived from one specimen sequenced in a study of monozygotic twins with inflammatory bowel disease. For each CDR3 protein, TCRdb gives one entry from its re-call of the 5' RACE reads, without DNA. The table lists hundreds of thousands of distinct CDR3 sequences. The specimen was blood. The receptor set was obtained from a human donor with ulcerative colitis or Crohn's disease, or a healthy co-twin of an affected twin (not recorded which).

This chain uses TRBV6-5 with TRBJ2-7; without DNA, the TCRdb call of TRBD1 cannot be checked. Germline assignment: CDR1 MNHEY and CDR2 SVGAGI. This CDR3 contains 11 residues. CDR3 region: CASRARERQYF.

This sequence joins TRBV18 and TRBJ2-7. Germline values: CDR1 KGHSH, CDR2 LQKENI. This CDR3 comprises 15 residues. This chain's CDR3 is CASSPYGGLPYEQYF.

The chain is built from TRBV6-1 and TRBJ2-7; TCRdb's D call, TRBD1, is unchecked because there is no DNA. There are 15 residues in the CDR3. Germline CDR1 MNHNS, CDR2 SASEGT. CDR3 residues: CASSRSQKRGTWQYF.

V is TRBV4-1 and J is TRBJ1-2; TCRdb selects TRBD1, and the lack of DNA leaves this call unchecked. The germline CDR1 and CDR2 sequences are MGHRA and YSYEKL. This CDR3 spans 15 amino acids. The CDR3: CASSQALGVGYGYTF.

The rearrangement uses TRBV6-6 and TRBJ1-6. The V gene's germline CDR1 is MNHNY and CDR2 SVGAGI (reference sequence). The CDR3 extends over 14 amino acids. This CDR3 reads CASRPSSVNSPLHF.

The genes are TRBV5-5 and TRBJ2-6. Germline assignment: CDR1 SGHKS and CDR2 YYEKEE (reference sequence). CDR3 length: 16 residues. The chain's CDR3 is CASSPVRNPGANVLTF.